Sequencing of this T cell receptor (beta chain) was carried out in a study of T cell responses to AZD1222 COVID-19 vaccine. Sequenced by immunoSEQ multiplex PCR; TCRdb stores in-frame clones only, minus some. The sample has about 140,000 clones, roughly 92% seen once. The CDR3 loop spans 12 amino acids. CDR1 KGHSH and CDR2 LQKENI come from the germline V gene. Trimming left V 3 bases short and J 4 bases short, with 5 bases between. This clonotype was obtained from an adult in good health. The J gene is TRBJ2-3, the V gene TRBV18, with D perhaps matching TRBD2 (5 bases). The starting material was peripheral blood, obtained on day 0 of AZD1222 vaccination. The CDR3 nucleotides are TGTGCCAGCTCACCCGGGGCAGATACGCAGTATTTT. It is translated as CASSPGADTQYF.